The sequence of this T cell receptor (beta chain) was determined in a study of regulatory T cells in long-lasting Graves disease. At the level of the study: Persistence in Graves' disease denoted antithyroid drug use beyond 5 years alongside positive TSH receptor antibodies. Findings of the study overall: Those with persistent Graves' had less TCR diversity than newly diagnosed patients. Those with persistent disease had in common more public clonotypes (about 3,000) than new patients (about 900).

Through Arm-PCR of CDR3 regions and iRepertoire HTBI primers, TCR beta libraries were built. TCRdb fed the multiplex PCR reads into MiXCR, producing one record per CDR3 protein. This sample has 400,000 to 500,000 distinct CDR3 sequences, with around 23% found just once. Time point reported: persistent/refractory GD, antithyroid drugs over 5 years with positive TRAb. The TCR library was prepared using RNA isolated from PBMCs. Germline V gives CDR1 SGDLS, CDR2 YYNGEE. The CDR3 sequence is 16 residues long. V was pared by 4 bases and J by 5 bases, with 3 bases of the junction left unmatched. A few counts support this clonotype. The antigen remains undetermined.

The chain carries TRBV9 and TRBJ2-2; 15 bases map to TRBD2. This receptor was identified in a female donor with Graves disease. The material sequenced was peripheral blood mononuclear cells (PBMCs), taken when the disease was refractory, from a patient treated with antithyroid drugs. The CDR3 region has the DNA TGTGCCAGCAGCTCTGGGACTAGCGGGAGGACCGGGGAGCTGTTTTTT. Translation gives CASSSGTSGRTGELFF.